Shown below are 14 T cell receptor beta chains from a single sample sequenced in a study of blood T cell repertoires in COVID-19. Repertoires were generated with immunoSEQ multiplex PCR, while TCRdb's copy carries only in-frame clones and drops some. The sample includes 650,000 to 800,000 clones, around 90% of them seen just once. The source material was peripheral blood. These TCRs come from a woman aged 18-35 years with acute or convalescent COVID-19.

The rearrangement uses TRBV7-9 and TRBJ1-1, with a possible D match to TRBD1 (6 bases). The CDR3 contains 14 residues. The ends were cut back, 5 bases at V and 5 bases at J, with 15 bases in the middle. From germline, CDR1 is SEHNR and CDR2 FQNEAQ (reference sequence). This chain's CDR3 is CASSPSGEETEAFF. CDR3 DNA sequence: TGTGCCAGCAGCCCTTCAGGGGAAGAGACTGAAGCTTTCTTT.

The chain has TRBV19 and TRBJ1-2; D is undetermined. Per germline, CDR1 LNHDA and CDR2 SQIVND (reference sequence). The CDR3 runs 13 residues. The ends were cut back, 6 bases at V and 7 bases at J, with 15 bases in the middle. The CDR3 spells CASRPPSGFGYTF. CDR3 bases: TGTGCCAGTAGGCCCCCCTCGGGGTTTGGCTACACCTTC.

The CDR3 region is CASSGGGGNQPQHF. The CDR3, as DNA: TGTGCCAGCTCAGGTGGCGGCGGCAATCAGCCCCAGCATTTT. This chain uses TRBV18 with TRBJ1-5; unclear D gene. Germline lookup yields CDR1 KGHSH and CDR2 LQKENI. The CDR3 length is 14 residues. With 5 bases removed from V and 2 bases from J, the gap between germline ends came to 10 bases.

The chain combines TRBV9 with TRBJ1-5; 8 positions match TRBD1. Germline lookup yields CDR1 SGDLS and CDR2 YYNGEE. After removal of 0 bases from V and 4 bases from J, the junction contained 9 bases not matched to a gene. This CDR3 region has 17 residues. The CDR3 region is CASSVGRPGQENQPQHF. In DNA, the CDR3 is TGTGCCAGCAGCGTAGGGAGGCCGGGACAGGAAAATCAGCCCCAGCATTTT.

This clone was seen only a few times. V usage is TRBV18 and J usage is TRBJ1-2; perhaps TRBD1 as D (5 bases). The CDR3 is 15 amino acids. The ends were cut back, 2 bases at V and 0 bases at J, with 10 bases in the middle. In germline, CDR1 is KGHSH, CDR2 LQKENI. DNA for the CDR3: TGTGCCAGCTCACCAACAGCACAGGCTAACTATGGCTACACCTTC. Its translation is CASSPTAQANYGYTF.

CDR3 in DNA: TGCAGCGAAAGACAGGATTTATACACTGAAGCTTTCTTT. It yields the protein CSERQDLYTEAFF. J is TRBJ1-1 and V is TRBV29-1; tentatively, D is TRBD1 (6 bases). Germline assignment: CDR1 SQVTM and CDR2 ANQGSEA. The CDR3 covers 13 residues. Trimming removed 7 bases at V and 3 bases at J, with 15 bases between.

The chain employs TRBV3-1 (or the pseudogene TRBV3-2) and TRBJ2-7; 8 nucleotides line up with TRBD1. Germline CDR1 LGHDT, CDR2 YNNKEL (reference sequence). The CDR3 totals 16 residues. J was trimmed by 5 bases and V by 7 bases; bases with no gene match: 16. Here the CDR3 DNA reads TGTGCCAGCACCGACGACCATAGGACAGGGCCTAACGAGCAGTACTTC. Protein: CASTDDHRTGPNEQYF.

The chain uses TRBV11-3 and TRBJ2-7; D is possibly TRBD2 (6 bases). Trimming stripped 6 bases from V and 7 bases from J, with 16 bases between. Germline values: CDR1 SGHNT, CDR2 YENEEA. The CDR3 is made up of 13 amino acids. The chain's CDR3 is CASSPTPAGEQYF. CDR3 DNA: TGTGCCAGCAGTCCTACACCGGCGGGGGAGCAGTACTTC. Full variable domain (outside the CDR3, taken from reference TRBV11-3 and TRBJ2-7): EAGVVQSPRYKIIEKKQPVAFWCNPISGHNTLYWYLQNLGQGPELLIRYENEEAVDDSQLPKDRFSAERLKGVDSTLKIQPAELGDSAVYLCASSPTPAGEQYFGPGTRLTVT.

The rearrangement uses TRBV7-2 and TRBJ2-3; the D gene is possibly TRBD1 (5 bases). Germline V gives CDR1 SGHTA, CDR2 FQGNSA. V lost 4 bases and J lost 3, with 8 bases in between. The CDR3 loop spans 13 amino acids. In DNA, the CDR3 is TGTGCCAGCAGCTCACAGGAGACAGATACGCAGTATTTT. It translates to CASSSQETDTQYF.

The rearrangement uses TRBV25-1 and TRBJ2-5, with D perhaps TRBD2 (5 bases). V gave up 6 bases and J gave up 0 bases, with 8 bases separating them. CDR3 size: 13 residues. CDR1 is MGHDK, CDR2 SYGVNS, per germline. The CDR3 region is CASRQRNQETQYF. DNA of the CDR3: TGTGCCAGCAGACAGCGGAACCAAGAGACCCAGTACTTC.

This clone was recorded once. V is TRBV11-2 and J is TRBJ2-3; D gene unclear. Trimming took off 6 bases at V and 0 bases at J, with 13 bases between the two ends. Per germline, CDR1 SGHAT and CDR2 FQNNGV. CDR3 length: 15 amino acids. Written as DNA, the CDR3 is TGTGCCAGCAGACCCGTACTTAAAAGCACAGATACGCAGTATTTT. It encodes CASRPVLKSTDTQYF.

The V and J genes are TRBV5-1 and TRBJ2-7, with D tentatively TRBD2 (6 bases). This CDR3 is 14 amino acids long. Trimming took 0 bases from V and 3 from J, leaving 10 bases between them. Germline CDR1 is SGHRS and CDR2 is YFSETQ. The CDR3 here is CASSLVGLLYEQYF. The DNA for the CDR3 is TGCGCCAGCAGCTTGGTAGGACTACTCTACGAGCAGTACTTC.

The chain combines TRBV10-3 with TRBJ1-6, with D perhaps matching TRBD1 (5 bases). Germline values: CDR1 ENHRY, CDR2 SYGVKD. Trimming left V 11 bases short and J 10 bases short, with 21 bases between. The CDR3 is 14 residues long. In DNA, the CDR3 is TGTGCCGTCGGACATAGCCGGTCCGGATCACCCCTCCACTTT. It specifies CAVGHSRSGSPLHF.

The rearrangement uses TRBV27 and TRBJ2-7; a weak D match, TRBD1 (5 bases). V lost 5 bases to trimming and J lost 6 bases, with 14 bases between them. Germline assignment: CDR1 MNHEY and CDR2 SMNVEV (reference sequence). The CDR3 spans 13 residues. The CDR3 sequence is CASSPGFYGEQYF. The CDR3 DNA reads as TGTGCCAGCAGTCCAGGGTTTTACGGCGAGCAGTACTTC.